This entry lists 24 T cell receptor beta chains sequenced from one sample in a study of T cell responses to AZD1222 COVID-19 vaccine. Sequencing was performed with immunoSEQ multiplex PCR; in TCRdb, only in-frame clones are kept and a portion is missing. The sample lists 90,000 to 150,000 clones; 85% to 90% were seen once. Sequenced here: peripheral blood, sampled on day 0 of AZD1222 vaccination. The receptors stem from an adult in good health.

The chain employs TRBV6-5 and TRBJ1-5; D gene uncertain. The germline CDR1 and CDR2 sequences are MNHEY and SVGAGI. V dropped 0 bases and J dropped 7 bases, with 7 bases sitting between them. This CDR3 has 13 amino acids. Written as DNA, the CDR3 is TGTGCCAGCAGTTACTCCTCCGCCCAGCCCCAGCATTTT. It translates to CASSYSSAQPQHF.

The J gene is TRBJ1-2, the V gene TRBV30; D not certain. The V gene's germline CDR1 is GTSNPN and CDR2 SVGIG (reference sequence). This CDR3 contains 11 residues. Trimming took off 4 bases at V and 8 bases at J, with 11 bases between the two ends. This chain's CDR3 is CAWNGGDGYTF. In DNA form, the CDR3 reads TGTGCCTGGAACGGAGGAGACGGCTACACCTTC.

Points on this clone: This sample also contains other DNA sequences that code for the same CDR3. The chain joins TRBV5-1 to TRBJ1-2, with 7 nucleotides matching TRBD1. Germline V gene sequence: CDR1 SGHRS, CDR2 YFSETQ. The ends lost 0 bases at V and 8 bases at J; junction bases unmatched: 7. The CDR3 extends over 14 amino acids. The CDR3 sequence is CASSLAGRGSGYTF. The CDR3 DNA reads TGCGCCAGCAGCTTGGCTGGCAGGGGGTCGGGCTACACCTTC.

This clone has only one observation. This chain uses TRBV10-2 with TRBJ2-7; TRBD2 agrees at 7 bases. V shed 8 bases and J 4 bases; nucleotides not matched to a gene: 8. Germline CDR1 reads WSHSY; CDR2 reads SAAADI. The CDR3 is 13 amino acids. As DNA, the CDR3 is TGCGCCAGCTACGGCGGACTAGTATACGAGCAGTACTTC. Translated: CASYGGLVYEQYF.

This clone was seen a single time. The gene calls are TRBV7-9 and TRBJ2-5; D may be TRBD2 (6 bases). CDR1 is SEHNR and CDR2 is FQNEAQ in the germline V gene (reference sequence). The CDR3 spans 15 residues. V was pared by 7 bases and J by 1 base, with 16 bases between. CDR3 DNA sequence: TGTGCCAGCACCCGAAATAGGGGAGGCCAAGAGACCCAGTACTTC. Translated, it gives CASTRNRGGQETQYF.

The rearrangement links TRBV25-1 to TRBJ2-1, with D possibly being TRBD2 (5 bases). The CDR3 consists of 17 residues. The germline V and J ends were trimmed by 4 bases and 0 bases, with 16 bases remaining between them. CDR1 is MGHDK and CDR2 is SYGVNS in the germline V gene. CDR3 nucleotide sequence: TGTGCCAGCAGTGCCACCCCCTCTAGCTACTCCTACAATGAGCAGTTCTTC. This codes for CASSATPSSYSYNEQFF.

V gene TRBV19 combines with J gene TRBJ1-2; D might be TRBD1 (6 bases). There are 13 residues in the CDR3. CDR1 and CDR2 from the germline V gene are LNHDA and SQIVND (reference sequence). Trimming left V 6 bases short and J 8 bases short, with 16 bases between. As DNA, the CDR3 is TGTGCCAGTAGGACTAGGGACACTCAGGGCTACACCTTC. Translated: CASRTRDTQGYTF.

The CDR3 protein is CASSSVPYEQYF. In DNA form, the CDR3 reads TGTGCCAGCAGTTCCGTCCCCTACGAGCAGTACTTC. The J gene is TRBJ2-7, the V gene TRBV27; D remains unclear. This CDR3 region has 12 residues. Trimming removed 4 bases from V and 2 bases from J, with 6 bases in between. CDR1 and CDR2 (germline): MNHEY, SMNVEV (reference sequence).

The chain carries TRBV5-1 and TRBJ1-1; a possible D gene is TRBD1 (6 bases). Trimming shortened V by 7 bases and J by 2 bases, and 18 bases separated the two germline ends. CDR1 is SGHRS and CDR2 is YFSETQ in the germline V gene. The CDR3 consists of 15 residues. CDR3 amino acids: CASGPGWGGNTEAFF. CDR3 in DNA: TGCGCCAGCGGCCCCGGTTGGGGGGGCAACACTGAAGCTTTCTTT.

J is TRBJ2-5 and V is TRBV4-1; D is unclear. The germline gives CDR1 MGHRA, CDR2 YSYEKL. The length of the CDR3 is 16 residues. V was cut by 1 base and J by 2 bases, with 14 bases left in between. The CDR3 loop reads CASSQGSSDLQETQYF. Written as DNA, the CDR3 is TGCGCCAGCAGCCAAGGTTCGAGTGACTTACAAGAGACCCAGTACTTC.

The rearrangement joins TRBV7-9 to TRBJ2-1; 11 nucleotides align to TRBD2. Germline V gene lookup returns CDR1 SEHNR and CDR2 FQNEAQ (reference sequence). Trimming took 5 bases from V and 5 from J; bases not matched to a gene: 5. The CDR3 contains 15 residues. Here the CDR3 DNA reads TGTGCCAGCAGCGACGGGACTAGCGGAAACAATGAGCAGTTCTTC. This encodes CASSDGTSGNNEQFF.

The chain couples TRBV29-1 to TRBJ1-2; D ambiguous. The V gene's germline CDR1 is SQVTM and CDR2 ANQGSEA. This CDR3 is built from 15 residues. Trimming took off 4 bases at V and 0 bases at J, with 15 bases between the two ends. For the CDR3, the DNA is TGCAGCGTTGCTTCGGCAGCTTCCACTAACTATGGCTACACCTTC. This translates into CSVASAASTNYGYTF.

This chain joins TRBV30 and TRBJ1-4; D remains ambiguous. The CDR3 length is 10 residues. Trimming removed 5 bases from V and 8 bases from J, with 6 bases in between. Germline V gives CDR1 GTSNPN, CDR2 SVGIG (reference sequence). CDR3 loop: CAWRREKLFF. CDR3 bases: TGTGCCTGGCGGAGGGAAAAACTGTTTTTT.

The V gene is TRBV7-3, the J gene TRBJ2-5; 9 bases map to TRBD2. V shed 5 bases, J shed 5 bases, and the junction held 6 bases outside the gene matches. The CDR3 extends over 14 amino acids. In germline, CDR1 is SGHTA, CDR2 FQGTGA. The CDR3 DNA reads TGTGCCAGCAGCCGTAGCGGGAGCGGGGAGACCCAGTACTTC. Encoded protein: CASSRSGSGETQYF.

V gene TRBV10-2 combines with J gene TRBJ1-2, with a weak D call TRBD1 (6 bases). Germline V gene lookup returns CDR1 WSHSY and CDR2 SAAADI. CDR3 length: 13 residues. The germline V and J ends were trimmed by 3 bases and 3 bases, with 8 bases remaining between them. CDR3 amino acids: CASSEQGYYGYTF. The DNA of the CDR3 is TGCGCCAGCAGTGAACAGGGCTACTATGGCTACACCTTC.

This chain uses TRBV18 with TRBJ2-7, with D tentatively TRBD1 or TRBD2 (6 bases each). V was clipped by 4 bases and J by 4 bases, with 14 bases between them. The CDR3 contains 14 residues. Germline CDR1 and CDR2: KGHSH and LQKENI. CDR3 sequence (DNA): TGTGCCAGCTCACGTGCAGGGGAGGAGTACGAGCAGTACTTC. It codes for CASSRAGEEYEQYF.

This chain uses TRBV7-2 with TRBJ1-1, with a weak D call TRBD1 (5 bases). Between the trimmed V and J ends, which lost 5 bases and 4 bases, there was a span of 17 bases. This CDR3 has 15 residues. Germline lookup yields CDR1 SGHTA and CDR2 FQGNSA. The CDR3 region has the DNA TGTGCCAGCAGCGCCAGGGCCTTCCTGGGCACTGAAGCTTTCTTT. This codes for CASSARAFLGTEAFF. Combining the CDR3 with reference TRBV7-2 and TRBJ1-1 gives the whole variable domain GAGVSQSPSNKVTEKGKDVELRCDPISGHTALYWYRQSLGQGLEFLIYFQGNSAPDKSGLPSDRFSAERTGGSVSTLTIQRTQQEDSAVYLCASSARAFLGTEAFFGQGTRLTVV.

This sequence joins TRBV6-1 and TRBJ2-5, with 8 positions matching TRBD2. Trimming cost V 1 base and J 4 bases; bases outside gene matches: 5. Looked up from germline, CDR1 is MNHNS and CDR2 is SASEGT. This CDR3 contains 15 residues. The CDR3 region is CASSEVVAGLETQYF. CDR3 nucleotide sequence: TGTGCCAGCAGTGAAGTGGTAGCGGGGTTAGAGACCCAGTACTTC.

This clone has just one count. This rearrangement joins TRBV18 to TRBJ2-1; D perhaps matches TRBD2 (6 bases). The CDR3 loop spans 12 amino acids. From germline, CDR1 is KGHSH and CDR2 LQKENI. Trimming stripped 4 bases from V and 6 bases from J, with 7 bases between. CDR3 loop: CASSRDSNEQFF. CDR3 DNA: TGTGCCAGCTCACGGGACTCCAATGAGCAGTTCTTC.

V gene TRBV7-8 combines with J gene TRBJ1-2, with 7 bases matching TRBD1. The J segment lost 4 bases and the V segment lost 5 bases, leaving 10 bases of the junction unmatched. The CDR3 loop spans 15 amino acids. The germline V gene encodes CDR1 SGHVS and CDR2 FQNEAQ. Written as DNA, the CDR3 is TGTGCCAGCAGCCACCGGGACAGCTCAATCTATGGCTACACCTTC. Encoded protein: CASSHRDSSIYGYTF. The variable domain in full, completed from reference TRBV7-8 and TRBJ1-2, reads GAGVSQSPRYKVAKRGQDVALRCDPISGHVSLFWYQQALGQGPEFLTYFQNEAQLDKSGLPSDRFFAERPEGSVSTLKIQRTQQEDSAVYLCASSHRDSSIYGYTFGSGTRLTVV.

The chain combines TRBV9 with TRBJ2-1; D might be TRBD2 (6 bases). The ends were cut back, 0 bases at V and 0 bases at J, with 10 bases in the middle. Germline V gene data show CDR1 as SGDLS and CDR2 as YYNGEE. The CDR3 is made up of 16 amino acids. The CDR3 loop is CASSVVSGSSYNEQFF. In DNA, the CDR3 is TGTGCCAGCAGCGTAGTTAGCGGTAGCTCCTACAATGAGCAGTTCTTC. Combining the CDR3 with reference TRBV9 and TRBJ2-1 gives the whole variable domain DSGVTQTPKHLITATGQRVTLRCSPRSGDLSVYWYQQSLDQGLQFLIQYYNGEERAKGNILERFSAQQFPDLHSELNLSSLELGDSALYFCASSVVSGSSYNEQFFGPGTRLTVL.

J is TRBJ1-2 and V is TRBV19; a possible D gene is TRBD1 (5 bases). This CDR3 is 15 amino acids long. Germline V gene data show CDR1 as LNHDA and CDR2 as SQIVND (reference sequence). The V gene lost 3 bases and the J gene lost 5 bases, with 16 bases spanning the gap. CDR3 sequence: CASSMVFRADYGYTF. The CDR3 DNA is TGTGCCAGTAGTATGGTGTTCAGGGCTGATTATGGCTACACCTTC.

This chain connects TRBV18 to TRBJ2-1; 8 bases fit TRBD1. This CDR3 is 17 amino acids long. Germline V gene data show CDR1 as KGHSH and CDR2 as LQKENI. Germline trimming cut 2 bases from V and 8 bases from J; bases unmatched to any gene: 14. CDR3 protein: CASSPVLRTGILDEQFF. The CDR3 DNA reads TGTGCCAGCTCACCAGTATTAAGGACAGGGATATTGGATGAGCAGTTCTTC.

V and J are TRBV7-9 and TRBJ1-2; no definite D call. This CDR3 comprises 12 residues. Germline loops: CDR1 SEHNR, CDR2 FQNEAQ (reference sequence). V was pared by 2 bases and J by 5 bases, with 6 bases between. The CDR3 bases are TGTGCCAGCAGCTTATCAGGATATGGCTACACCTTC. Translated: CASSLSGYGYTF.